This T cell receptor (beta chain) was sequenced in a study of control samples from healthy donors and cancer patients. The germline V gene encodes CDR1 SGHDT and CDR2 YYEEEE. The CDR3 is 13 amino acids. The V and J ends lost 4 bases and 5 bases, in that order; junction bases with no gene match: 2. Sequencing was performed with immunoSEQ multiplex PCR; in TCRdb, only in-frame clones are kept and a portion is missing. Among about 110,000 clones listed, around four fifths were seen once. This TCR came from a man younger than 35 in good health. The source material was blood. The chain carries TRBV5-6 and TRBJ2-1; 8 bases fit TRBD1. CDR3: CASSEDRDNEQFF. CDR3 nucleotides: TGTGCCAGCAGCGAGGACAGGGACAATGAGCAGTTCTTC.